The TCR beta chain under discussion was sequenced for a study of shared clonotypes between healthy human individuals. General study points: It was expected that sequencing depth would affect clonotype sharing among donors. Blood alone was sampled, and tissue repertoires likely differ.

A note on this clone: The antigen remains undetermined.

The ends lost 4 bases at V and 2 bases at J; junction bases unmatched: 7. Looked up from germline, CDR1 is SGHRS and CDR2 is YFSETQ. The CDR3 runs to 16 residues. The assay was carried out at the deep level. Sequencing used immunoSEQ multiplex PCR; TCRdb keeps in-frame clones, though not all of them. The top ten clones hold more than 0.85% of a sample with over 950,000 clones, about 80% of them seen once. The V call is TRBV5-1, the J call TRBJ2-1; 9 nucleotides line up with TRBD1. The clonotype originates from a man between 18 and 35 years old in good health. Some clones in this sample may be carry-over from other donors' samples. Sequencing was carried out using memory CD4+ T cells from PBMCs. Regarding subset: CD45RA-negative fraction. The DNA for the CDR3 is TGCGCCAGCAGCCCCAGCACAGGGGGCCCCTACAATGAGCAGTTCTTC. The encoded protein is CASSPSTGGPYNEQFF. Looking up the rest from reference TRBV5-1 and TRBJ2-1 gives the full variable domain: KAGVTQTPRYLIKTRGQQVTLSCSPISGHRSVSWYQQTPGQGLQFLFEYFSETQRNKGNFPGRFSGRQFSNSRSEMNVSTLELGDSALYLCASSPSTGGPYNEQFFGPGTRLTVL.